This T cell receptor (beta chain) is drawn from a study of shared clonotypes between healthy human individuals. Study-level points and caveats: Incomplete sequencing of sorted subsets was indicated by rarefaction despite large depth. Researchers sampled blood only, noting tissue repertoires likely differ. For naive CD4 cells, roughly 5.5% of clonotypes were shared across a few donors.

Terminally differentiated effector memory CD45RA+ cells were excluded by CCR7 positive selection of CD45RO-negative cells. This clone was seen just once. Its target is not known. V shed 7 bases and J shed 2 bases, with 15 bases lying between them. CDR3 length: 13 residues. Per germline, CDR1 SQVTM and CDR2 ANQGSEA. Clones were sequenced by immunoSEQ multiplex PCR, and TCRdb holds only the in-frame ones, with some missing. The table has about 800,000 clones, about 96% seen once. The receptor's source is a man aged 30 to 39 in good health. The chain carries TRBV29-1 and TRBJ2-7, with D maybe TRBD1 (6 bases). The sample comprised naive CD8+ T cells sorted from blood. For the CDR3, the DNA is TGCAGCGCCACTGGACAGATTACCTACGAGCAGTACTTC. As protein: CSATGQITYEQYF.